This T cell receptor beta chain was profiled in a study of regulatory T cells in long-lasting Graves disease (dated by TCRdb to the early 2020s). As for the study more broadly: Newly diagnosed Graves' disease patients had taken antithyroid drugs for less than 3 months. Peripheral blood TCR sequencing and RNA sequencing compared persistent Graves' disease patients with newly diagnosed Graves' disease patients. The study was conducted in China and was registered as a clinical trial. TCR sequencing covered some 13 persistent and 20 newly diagnosed Graves' disease patients, about 35 samples in total. Study-wide findings and limitations: TRBV28, TRBJ1-2 and TRBJ2-5 were preferentially used in persistent disease, while TRBV20-1 and TRBJ2-1 were favored in newly diagnosed disease. More public clonotypes were shared among persistent patients (roughly 2,900) than among newly diagnosed patients (over 900). Compared with newly diagnosed patients, patients with persistent Graves' disease had lower TCR Shannon entropy and fewer highly expanded clones, which suggests clonal expansion. The small sample size was acknowledged by the authors as a limitation that may reduce accuracy. Sequencing and analysis were restricted to the TCR beta chain. Peripheral blood alone was examined, since thyroid tissue, which constituted the primary lesion, could not be accessed.

V and J are truncated by 4 bases and 5 bases respectively, leaving an intervening sequence of 15 bases. As encoded in the germline V gene, CDR1 is SQVTM while CDR2 is ANQGSEA. CDR3 length: 13 amino acids, cysteine to phenylalanine. The entry retains the CDR3 DNA only, 39 bases that are in frame from base 1. A word on this clonotype: No cognate antigen has been identified for it. No quality values exist for individual bases; no much larger clone is one base distant.

Reading the label with the study, this specimen's time point is: newly diagnosed GD, antithyroid drugs for less than 3 months. RNA was extracted from PBMCs in TRIzol for both TCR sequencing and RNA sequencing. The diagnosis of Graves' disease followed American Thyroid Association guidelines. Recruitment of patients was carried out at an endocrinology department in Xi'an, China. Each patient gave 9 to 10 milliliters of peripheral blood, collected in an EDTA anticoagulant tube. PBMCs were isolated by Ficoll Paque Plus density gradient separation without further T cell sorting. An Agilent 2100 Bioanalyzer and agarose gel were used to assess RNA quality, and a NanoDrop 2000 was used to measure RNA concentration. The library relied on multiplex PCR. The sample was run on an Illumina HiSeq 4000. TCR beta libraries were built with iRepertoire HTBI primers and Arm-PCR amplification of CDR3 regions. Before sequencing, the PCR products went through gel purification. As for how the authors treated the data: Across samples, fewer than 70 TRBV and 13 to 15 TRBJ segments were identified and used for gene usage analysis of CDR3 amino acid clonotypes. COPE and FqMerger were used to merge filtered high-quality paired reads into contigs. BLAST was used to align contigs to IMGT TRBV, TRBD and TRBJ reference genes, and CDR3 was defined according to IMGT. Any clonotype with a frequency above 0.1% was classified as a highly expanded clone. Repertoire diversity was measured by Shannon entropy, and V-J evenness by the Gini coefficient. Clonotypes shared by more than one individual were considered public. The raw public data were reprocessed by TCRdb itself: fastp quality trimming at Q25, MiXCR clonotype calling, in-frame beta chains only. One record per CDR3 amino acid sequence lists the most common genes and DNA. Clone size and V and J calls follow TCRdb, not the original study. The sample contains 400,000 to 550,000 distinct CDR3 sequences, about 15% of them found a single time. Approximately 15% of the sample comes from the top ten.

The same data also went into a second study, on T cells in Graves' hyperthyroidism and ophthalmopathy. The second study's authors report: Stable Graves' hyperthyroidism was defined as the absence of progression to ophthalmopathy over 18 months of follow-up. Hyperthyroidism patients were newly diagnosed, with disease duration under 2 months, and aged 18 to 65 years. The study excluded patients with uncontrolled infections, other autoimmune diseases, pregnancy or lactation. Clinical symptoms, serum thyroxine and TRAb, thyroid ultrasound, and orbital computed tomography formed the basis for the diagnoses. The first round of RT-PCR for the TCR CDR3 was performed with the HTBI primer set and the Qiagen OneStep RT-PCR kit. Most expanded thyroid clonotypes (frequency above 0.001) were also found in blood, which suggests that blood repertoires may mirror thyroid immune responses. A 13 V-J signature model separated ophthalmopathy from stable hyperthyroidism, with approximately 87% sensitivity and roughly 84% specificity in cross-validation and 80%/75% in testing. In validation, progression to ophthalmopathy was predicted by the model with 55% to 71% sensitivity and approximately 78% specificity, a median of roughly 6.4 months before onset. To identify distinguishing TCR V-J signatures, a discovery cohort of around 98 patients was used, comprising 43 with Graves' ophthalmopathy and some 60 with stable Graves' hyperthyroidism. Prospective prediction of ophthalmopathy was tested in an independent validation cohort consisting of 18 hyperthyroidism patients and some 16 patients who later progressed to ophthalmopathy. The roughly 99 discovery patients were divided at random into training and test sets in a 7:3 ratio. The study also compared thyroid tissue and blood T-cell repertoires from five or six Graves' hyperthyroidism patients. After sampling, hyperthyroidism patients received methimazole starting at 30 mg daily, and ophthalmopathy patients received high-dose intravenous methylprednisolone. The libraries were constructed in a second round of multiplex PCR and then size-selected and purified. The libraries were sequenced on an Illumina HiSeq2000 using paired-end 100 bp reads. Raw data were processed with SOAPnuke, discarding reads with adapters, uncalled bases, mean Phred below 15, or no exact constant-primer or identifier match. COPE v1.2.5 was used to merge the high-quality paired reads, and each unique nucleotide sequence was defined as a clonotype. MiTCR v1.1 was used to align the clonotypes against IMGT TRBV, TRBD and TRBJ reference segments. Only V-J combinations with frequency above 0.0001, covering 98% to 99.2% of repertoires, were analysed. The TCS score was defined as F50 (clonal expansion) divided by E x V (chaos), with BLOSUM62-based TCRdist calculated between CDR3 peptides within each V-J. Welch's t-statistics and random forest reduced 514 V-J features to around 14, which were used in a naive Bayes classifier (R e1071). No statistical method was used to fix the sample size in advance, and group allocation was not hidden from the investigators. The paper reports TCR Vbeta CDR3 sequencing of over 120 peripheral blood samples: 40 to 45 ophthalmopathy, over 70 hyperthyroidism and approximately 17 progressor patients.

The receptor was isolated from a woman in her 30s with Graves disease. Donor details come from another sample of the same person, matched by shared clones. The sample in question was peripheral blood mononuclear cells (PBMCs), obtained at new diagnosis, from a patient treated with antithyroid drugs. In this chain, TRBV29-1 is recombined with TRBJ2-7; the D gene is possibly TRBD1 or TRBD2, each agreeing over 6 bases. The CDR3: CSVGRGGRDEQYF. The sequenced DNA is TGCAGCGTTGGGCGAGGGGGGAGAGACGAGCAGTACTTC.